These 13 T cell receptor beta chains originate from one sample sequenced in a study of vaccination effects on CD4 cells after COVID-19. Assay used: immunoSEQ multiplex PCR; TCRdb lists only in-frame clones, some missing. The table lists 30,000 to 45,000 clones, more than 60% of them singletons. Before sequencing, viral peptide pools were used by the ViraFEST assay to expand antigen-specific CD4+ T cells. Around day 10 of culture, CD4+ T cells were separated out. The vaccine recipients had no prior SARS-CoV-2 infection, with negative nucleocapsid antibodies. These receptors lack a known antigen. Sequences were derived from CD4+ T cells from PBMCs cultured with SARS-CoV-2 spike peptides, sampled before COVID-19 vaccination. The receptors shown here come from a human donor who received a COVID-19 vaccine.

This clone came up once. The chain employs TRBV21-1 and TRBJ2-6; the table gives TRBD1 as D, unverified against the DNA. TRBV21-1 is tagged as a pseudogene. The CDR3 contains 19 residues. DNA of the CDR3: TGTGCCAGCAGCAAACAAGTTTGTGTCGGCAGGGCTGGGGCCAACGTCCTGACTTTC. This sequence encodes CASSKQVCVGRAGANVLTF.

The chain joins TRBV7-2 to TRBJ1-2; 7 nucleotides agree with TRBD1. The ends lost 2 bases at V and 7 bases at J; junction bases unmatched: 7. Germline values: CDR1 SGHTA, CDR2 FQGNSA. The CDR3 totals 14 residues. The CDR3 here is CASSLLPTGSGYTF. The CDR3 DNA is TGTGCCAGCAGCTTACTGCCGACAGGGTCTGGCTACACCTTC.

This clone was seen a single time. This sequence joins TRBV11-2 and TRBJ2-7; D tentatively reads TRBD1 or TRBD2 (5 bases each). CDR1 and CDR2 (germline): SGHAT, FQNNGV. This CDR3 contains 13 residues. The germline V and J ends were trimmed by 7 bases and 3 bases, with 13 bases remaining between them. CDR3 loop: CASNTGALYEQYF. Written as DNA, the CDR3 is TGTGCCAGCAACACCGGGGCCCTCTACGAGCAGTACTTC.

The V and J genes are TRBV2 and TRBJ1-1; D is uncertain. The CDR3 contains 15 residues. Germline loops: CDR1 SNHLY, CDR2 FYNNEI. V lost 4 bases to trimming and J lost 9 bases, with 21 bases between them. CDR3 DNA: TGTGCCAGCAGTGGAACCCGTAGTGGCAGCGGGAAAGCTTTCTTT. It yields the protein CASSGTRSGSGKAFF.

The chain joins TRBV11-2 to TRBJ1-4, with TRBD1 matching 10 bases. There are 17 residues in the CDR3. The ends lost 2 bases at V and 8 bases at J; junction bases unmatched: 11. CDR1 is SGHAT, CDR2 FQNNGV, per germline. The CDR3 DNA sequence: TGTGCCAGCAGCTTACTGATTAGACAGGGGGCAGGGGAAAAACTGTTTTTT. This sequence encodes CASSLLIRQGAGEKLFF.

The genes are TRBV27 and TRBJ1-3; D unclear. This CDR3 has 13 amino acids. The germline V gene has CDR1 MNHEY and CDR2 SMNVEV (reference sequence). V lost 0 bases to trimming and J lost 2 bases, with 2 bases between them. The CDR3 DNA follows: TGTGCCAGCAGTTTATCGACTGGAAACACCATATATTTT. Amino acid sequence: CASSLSTGNTIYF.

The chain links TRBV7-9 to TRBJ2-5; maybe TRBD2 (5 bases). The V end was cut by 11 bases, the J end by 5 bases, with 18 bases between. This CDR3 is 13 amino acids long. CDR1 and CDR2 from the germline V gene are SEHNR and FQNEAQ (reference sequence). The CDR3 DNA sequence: TGTGCCTGCCGGAACTTTCGCGGGGAGACCCAGTACTTC. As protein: CACRNFRGETQYF.

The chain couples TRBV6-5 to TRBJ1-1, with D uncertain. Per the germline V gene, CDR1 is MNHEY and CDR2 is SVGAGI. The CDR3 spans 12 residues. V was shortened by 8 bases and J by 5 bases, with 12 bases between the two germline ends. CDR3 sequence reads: CASSPERTEAFF. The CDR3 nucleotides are TGTGCCAGCTCCCCCGAACGAACTGAAGCTTTCTTT.

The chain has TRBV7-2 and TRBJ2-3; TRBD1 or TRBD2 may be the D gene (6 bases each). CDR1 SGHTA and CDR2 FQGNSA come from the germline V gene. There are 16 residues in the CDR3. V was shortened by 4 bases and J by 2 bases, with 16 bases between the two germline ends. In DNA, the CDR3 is TGTGCCAGCAGCTCGCGGGGACAAGATCTCACAGATACGCAGTATTTT. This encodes CASSSRGQDLTDTQYF.

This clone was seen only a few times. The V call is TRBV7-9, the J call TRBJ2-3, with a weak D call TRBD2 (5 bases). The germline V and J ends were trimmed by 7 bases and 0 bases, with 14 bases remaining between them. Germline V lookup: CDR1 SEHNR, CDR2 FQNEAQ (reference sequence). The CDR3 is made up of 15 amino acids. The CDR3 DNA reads TGTGCCAGCATGGAGCGGCCGACTAGCACAGATACGCAGTATTTT. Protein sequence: CASMERPTSTDTQYF.

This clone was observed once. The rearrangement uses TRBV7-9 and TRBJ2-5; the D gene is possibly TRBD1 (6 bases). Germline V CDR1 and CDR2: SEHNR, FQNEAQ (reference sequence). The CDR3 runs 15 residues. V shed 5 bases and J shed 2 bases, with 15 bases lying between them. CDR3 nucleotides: TGTGCCAGCAGCCCAGGGGCAGGCGGTCAAGAGACCCAGTACTTC. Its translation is CASSPGAGGQETQYF.

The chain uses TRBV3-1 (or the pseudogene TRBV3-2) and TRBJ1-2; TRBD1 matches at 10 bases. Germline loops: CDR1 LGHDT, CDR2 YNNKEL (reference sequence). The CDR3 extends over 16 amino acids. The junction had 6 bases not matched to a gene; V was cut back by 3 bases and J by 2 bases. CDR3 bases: TGTGCCAGCAGCCAGCCCGGGGGACAGGGGAACTATGGCTACACCTTC. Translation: CASSQPGGQGNYGYTF.

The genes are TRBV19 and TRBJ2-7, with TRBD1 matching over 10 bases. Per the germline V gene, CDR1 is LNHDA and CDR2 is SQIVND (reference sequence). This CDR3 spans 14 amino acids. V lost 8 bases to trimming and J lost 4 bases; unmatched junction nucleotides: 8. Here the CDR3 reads CASRGTGARYEQYF. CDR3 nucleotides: TGTGCCAGTCGGGGGACAGGGGCAAGATACGAGCAGTACTTC.